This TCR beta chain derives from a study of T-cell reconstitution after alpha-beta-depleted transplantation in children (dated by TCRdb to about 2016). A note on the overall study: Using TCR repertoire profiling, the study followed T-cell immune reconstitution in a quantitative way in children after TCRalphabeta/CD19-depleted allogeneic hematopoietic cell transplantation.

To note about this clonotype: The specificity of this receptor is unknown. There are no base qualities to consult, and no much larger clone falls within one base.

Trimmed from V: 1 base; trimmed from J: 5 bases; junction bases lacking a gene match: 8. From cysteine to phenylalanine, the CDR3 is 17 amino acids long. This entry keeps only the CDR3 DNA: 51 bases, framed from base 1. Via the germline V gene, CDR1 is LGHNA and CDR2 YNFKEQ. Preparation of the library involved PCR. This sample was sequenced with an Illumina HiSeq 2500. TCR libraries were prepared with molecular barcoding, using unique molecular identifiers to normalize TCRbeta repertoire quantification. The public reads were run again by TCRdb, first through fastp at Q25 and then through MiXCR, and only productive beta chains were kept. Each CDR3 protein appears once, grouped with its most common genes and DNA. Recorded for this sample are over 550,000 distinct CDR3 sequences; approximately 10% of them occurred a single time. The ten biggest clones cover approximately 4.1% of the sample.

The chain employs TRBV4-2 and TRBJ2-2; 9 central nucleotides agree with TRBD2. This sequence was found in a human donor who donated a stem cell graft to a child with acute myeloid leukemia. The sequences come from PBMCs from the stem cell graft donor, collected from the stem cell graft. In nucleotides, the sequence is TGTGCCAGCAGCCAAGCGCTAGCGGGATCGAGGACCGGGGAGCTGTTTTTT. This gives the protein CASSQALAGSRTGELFF.